This entry concerns a single T cell receptor (beta chain). This entry belongs to a study of OX40 agonist ivuxolimab in advanced cancers. Germline loops: CDR1 GTSNPN, CDR2 SVGIG (reference sequence). Trimming stripped 1 base from V and 3 bases from J, with 7 bases between. The CDR3 is made up of 13 amino acids. This table comes from immunoSEQ multiplex PCR, and its TCRdb copy is limited to in-frame clones, with some not included. This sample has approximately 66,000 clones, with roughly 87% found just once. The rearrangement links TRBV30 to TRBJ1-5, with D perhaps matching TRBD1 (5 bases). The TCR comes from an adult with an advanced solid tumor such as melanoma, head and neck, liver or kidney cancer. This specimen consisted of CD4+ or CD8+ T cells sorted from blood, obtained in a trial of the OX40 agonist ivuxolimab. The CDR3 here is CAWSEGTNQPQHF. The DNA of the CDR3 is TGTGCCTGGAGTGAGGGGACCAATCAGCCCCAGCATTTT.